This T cell receptor (beta chain) was recovered during a study of blood T cell repertoires in COVID-19. Study information: Collection of acute and convalescent COVID-19 samples took place in the United States, Italy and Spain. The cDNA or gDNA used as material had been derived from T cells, B-cell-depleted T cells, or PBMCs.

Original processing methods: Reference gene primer amplification in the assay estimated nucleated cell counts. Only in-frame clones appear in the TCRdb table, and some are missing; sequencing was by immunoSEQ multiplex PCR. The D gene and trimming were derived from the DNA, and the V and J assignments and clone size from that table. This table holds roughly 250,000 clones, roughly 88% found once. Unmatched junction bases numbered 9, after V lost 6 bases and J lost 11 bases. The CDR3 consists of 12 residues. Germline values: CDR1 MDHEN, CDR2 SYDVKM. This clone was picked up a small number of times. Input material: peripheral blood. This TCR came from a woman in her thirties or forties who had recovered from COVID-19. The genes are TRBV28 and TRBJ1-2; 7 positions agree with TRBD1. The CDR3 nucleotides read TGTGCCAGCAGCCCGGACAGGCAGAGATACACCTTC. Encoded protein: CASSPDRQRYTF.